These 15 T cell receptor beta chains were all obtained from the same sample, sequenced in a study of blood T cell repertoires in COVID-19. This table comes from immunoSEQ multiplex PCR, and its TCRdb copy is limited to in-frame clones, with some not included. This repertoire shows 250,000 to 400,000 clones, around 88% found once; its top ten account for 1.6%. The sequenced sample consisted of peripheral blood. Receptor source: a woman aged 25 to 39 with COVID-19, enrolled during active disease.

V and J are TRBV28 and TRBJ2-7, with 7 bases aligning to TRBD2. Per germline, CDR1 MDHEN and CDR2 SYDVKM. The trim removed 6 bases at V and 4 bases at J, leaving 6 bases unmatched. The CDR3 is made up of 13 amino acids. CDR3 DNA: TGTGCCAGCAGCTTTGGGGGGGGGTACGAGCAGTACGTC. This encodes CASSFGGGYEQYV.

The chain uses TRBV13 and TRBJ2-5, with TRBD2 matching over 10 bases. Germline V lookup: CDR1 PRHDT, CDR2 FYEKMQ (reference sequence). J was trimmed by 4 bases and V by 5 bases; bases with no gene match: 7. CDR3 length: 15 amino acids. CDR3 bases: TGTGCCAGCAGCCGACGCCTAGCGGGGGTAGAGACCCAGTACTTC. Residues: CASSRRLAGVETQYF. Full variable domain (rest looked up from reference TRBV13 and TRBJ2-5): AAGVIQSPRHLIKEKRETATLKCYPIPRHDTVYWYQQGPGQDPQFLISFYEKMQSDKGSIPDRFSAQQFSDYHSELNMSSLELGDSALYFCASSRRLAGVETQYFGPGTRLLVL.

V and J are TRBV6-5 and TRBJ2-7, with D possibly TRBD2 on 6 matching bases. Per germline, CDR1 MNHEY and CDR2 SVGAGI. This CDR3 has 15 residues. V was cut by 8 bases and J by 1 base, with 18 bases left in between. CDR3 loop: CASVFSPRGSYEQYV. The CDR3 nucleotides are TGTGCCAGCGTCTTCTCGCCCCGGGGGTCCTACGAGCAGTACGTC.

This sequence joins TRBV7-9 and TRBJ2-7; TRBD1 agrees at 11 bases. Germline CDR1 reads SEHNR; CDR2 reads FQNEAQ (reference sequence). The J segment lost 3 bases and the V segment lost 3 bases, leaving 1 base of the junction unmatched. The CDR3 sequence is 14 residues long. The CDR3 reads CASSLGQGVYEQYF. CDR3 sequence (DNA): TGTGCCAGCAGCTTGGGACAGGGGGTCTACGAGCAGTACTTC.

The genes are TRBV30 and TRBJ1-2; TRBD1 might be the D (6 bases). The ends were cut back, 7 bases at V and 7 bases at J, with 10 bases in the middle. Germline CDR1 is GTSNPN and CDR2 is SVGIG (reference sequence). The CDR3 runs to 10 residues. Here the CDR3 DNA reads TGTGCCTCCCAGGGGTCTGGCTACACCTTC. Translating gives CASQGSGYTF.

V and J are TRBV2 and TRBJ1-1, with a possible D match to TRBD1 (6 bases). The CDR3 covers 15 residues. Germline-derived CDR1 and CDR2 are SNHLY and FYNNEI. Deletions cut 3 bases from V and 4 bases from J, with 15 bases between. The DNA for the CDR3 is TGTGCCAGCAGTGAGGAAGACAGGACTTCCACTGAAGCTTTCTTT. Its protein product is CASSEEDRTSTEAFF.

The chain has TRBV10-1 and TRBJ2-1; D is possibly TRBD1 (6 bases). The V gene's germline CDR1 is WNHNN and CDR2 SYGVQD (reference sequence). Trimming shortened V by 5 bases and J by 7 bases, and 15 bases separated the two germline ends. This CDR3 is 14 amino acids long. This chain's CDR3 is CASSIGTLLNEQFF. CDR3 in DNA: TGCGCCAGCAGTATCGGGACACTTCTTAATGAGCAGTTCTTC.

The CDR3 DNA reads as TGTGCCAGCTCATTGACCGGGGTGAACACTGAAGCTTTCTTT. It encodes CASSLTGVNTEAFF. The chain joins TRBV18 to TRBJ1-1, with unresolved D. Germline CDR1 is KGHSH and CDR2 is LQKENI. V lost 5 bases and J 0 bases, leaving 10 bases between the germline ends. The CDR3 is made up of 14 amino acids. The full variable domain, its missing parts supplied by reference TRBV18 and TRBJ1-1, is NAGVMQNPRHLVRRRGQEARLRCSPMKGHSHVYWYRQLPEEGLKFMVYLQKENIIDESGMPKERFSAEFPKEGPSILRIQQVVRGDSAAYFCASSLTGVNTEAFFGQGTRLTVV.

The chain couples TRBV5-1 to TRBJ1-2; a weak D match, TRBD1 (6 bases). Per the germline V gene, CDR1 is SGHRS and CDR2 is YFSETQ. Trimming shortened V by 7 bases and J by 0 bases, and 19 bases separated the two germline ends. CDR3 length: 16 residues. The CDR3 DNA sequence: TGCGCCAGCGGCGATTCCGGGACACAGACTAACTATGGCTACACCTTC. Encoded protein: CASGDSGTQTNYGYTF. Together with reference TRBV5-1 and TRBJ1-2, the CDR3 gives the full variable domain: KAGVTQTPRYLIKTRGQQVTLSCSPISGHRSVSWYQQTPGQGLQFLFEYFSETQRNKGNFPGRFSGRQFSNSRSEMNVSTLELGDSALYLCASGDSGTQTNYGYTFGSGTRLTVV.

The table lists this clone with many counts. The chain links TRBV25-1 to TRBJ1-1; 8 bases are shared with TRBD1. The CDR3 consists of 13 residues. With 4 bases clipped from V and 4 bases from J, the junction kept 2 bases outside the gene matches. Germline V gene data show CDR1 as MGHDK and CDR2 as SYGVNS. CDR3 protein: CASSVTGGTEAFF. DNA for the CDR3: TGTGCCAGCAGTGTTACAGGGGGCACTGAAGCTTTCTTT.

Worth noting for this clone: This sample also contains other DNA sequences that code for the same CDR3. The chain is built from TRBV3-1 (or the pseudogene TRBV3-2) and TRBJ1-2; the D is unclear. CDR3 length equals 12 residues. Trimming cost V 1 base and J 8 bases, with 8 bases left between them. Per the germline V gene, CDR1 is LGHDT and CDR2 is YNNKEL (reference sequence). The CDR3 DNA is TGTGCCAGCAGCCAAGGTTCGGGGGGCTACACCTTC. Protein sequence: CASSQGSGGYTF.

This chain uses TRBV6-2 or TRBV6-3 with TRBJ2-5; D gene uncertain. The CDR3 extends over 14 amino acids. Germline values: CDR1 MNHEY, CDR2 SVGEGT. Deletions cut 2 bases from V and 3 bases from J, with 10 bases between. CDR3 bases: TGTGCCAGCAGTTACCGGTTGCGTGAAGAGACCCAGTACTTC. It codes for CASSYRLREETQYF.

The V and J genes are TRBV5-8 and TRBJ1-5; the match to TRBD1 covers 7 bases. This CDR3 spans 15 amino acids. CDR1 is SGHTS, CDR2 YDEGEE, per germline. J was trimmed by 3 bases and V by 1 base; bases with no gene match: 4. The CDR3 spells CASSLQTGYNQPQHF. In nucleotides, the CDR3 is TGTGCCAGCAGCTTGCAGACAGGGTACAATCAGCCCCAGCATTTT.

The CDR3 DNA is TGTGCCAGCGGAGAACAGGGGTTTTCACCCCTCCACTTT. Translating gives CASGEQGFSPLHF. The gene calls are TRBV11-3 and TRBJ1-6; TRBD1 aligns across 7 bases. Germline-derived CDR1 and CDR2 are SGHNT and YENEEA. The CDR3 length is 13 residues. V lost 8 bases to trimming and J lost 9 bases; unmatched junction nucleotides: 7.

The chain joins TRBV5-1 to TRBJ2-7; D unresolved. The CDR3 contains 14 residues. The V gene's germline CDR1 is SGHRS and CDR2 YFSETQ. The V end lost 1 base, the J end lost 2 bases, and 10 bases lay between the germline ends. The CDR3 sequence is CASSLLSTTYEQYF. The CDR3 DNA reads TGCGCCAGCAGCTTGTTGTCGACAACCTACGAGCAGTACTTC. The full variable domain, with the rest looked up from reference TRBV5-1 and TRBJ2-7, is KAGVTQTPRYLIKTRGQQVTLSCSPISGHRSVSWYQQTPGQGLQFLFEYFSETQRNKGNFPGRFSGRQFSNSRSEMNVSTLELGDSALYLCASSLLSTTYEQYFGPGTRLTVT.